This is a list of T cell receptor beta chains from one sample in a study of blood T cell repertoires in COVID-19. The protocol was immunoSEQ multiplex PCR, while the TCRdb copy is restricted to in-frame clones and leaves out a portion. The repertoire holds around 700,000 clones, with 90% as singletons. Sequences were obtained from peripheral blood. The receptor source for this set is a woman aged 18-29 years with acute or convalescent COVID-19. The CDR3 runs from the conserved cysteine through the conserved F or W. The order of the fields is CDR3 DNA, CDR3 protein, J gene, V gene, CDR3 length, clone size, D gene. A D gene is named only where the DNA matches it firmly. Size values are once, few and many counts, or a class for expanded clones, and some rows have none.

cdr3_nt: TGTGCCACCAGCTCTTTGACAGGGGGCTCTGGCTACACCTTC
cdr3_aa: CATSSLTGGSGYTF
j_call: TRBJ1-2
v_call: TRBV15
cdr3_length: 14
clone_size: .
d_call: TRBD1

cdr3_nt: TGTGCCAGCAGTTGGGGACAGGGTGGCTACGAGCAGTACTTC
cdr3_aa: CASSWGQGGYEQYF
j_call: TRBJ2-7
v_call: TRBV6-2/TRBV6-3
cdr3_length: 14
clone_size: .
d_call: TRBD1

cdr3_nt: TGTGCCAGCAGCCCCCGGGACAGGGGCGTAGTTGCAACTAATGAAAAACTGTTTTTT
cdr3_aa: CASSPRDRGVVATNEKLFF
j_call: TRBJ1-4
v_call: TRBV21-1
cdr3_length: 19
clone_size: .
d_call: .

cdr3_nt: TGTGCCAGCAGTAAAGCACTCGGGAAGACCCAGTACTTC
cdr3_aa: CASSKALGKTQYF
j_call: TRBJ2-5
v_call: TRBV6-1
cdr3_length: 13
clone_size: .
d_call: .

cdr3_nt: TGTGCCAGCAGCTTTTCAGGGGATGAAAAACTGTTTTTT
cdr3_aa: CASSFSGDEKLFF
j_call: TRBJ1-4
v_call: TRBV5-6
cdr3_length: 13
clone_size: .
d_call: .

cdr3_nt: TGCGCCAGCAGCCAGACAGGGGAAGTTGGTGGCTACACCTTC
cdr3_aa: CASSQTGEVGGYTF
j_call: TRBJ1-2
v_call: TRBV4-1
cdr3_length: 14
clone_size: .
d_call: TRBD1

cdr3_nt: TGTGCCAGCAGCTTCCCAGGGGGCGCCTATGGCTACACCTTC
cdr3_aa: CASSFPGGAYGYTF
j_call: TRBJ1-2
v_call: TRBV5-5
cdr3_length: 14
clone_size: once
d_call: TRBD1

cdr3_nt: TGTGCCAGCAGTTTATCGTCCCTATTTCAGCCCCAGCATTTT
cdr3_aa: CASSLSSLFQPQHF
j_call: TRBJ1-5
v_call: TRBV27
cdr3_length: 14
clone_size: .
d_call: .

cdr3_nt: TGTGCCAGTAGTAGTCCGTGGCAGGGCCTCGGAAACACCATATATTTT
cdr3_aa: CASSSPWQGLGNTIYF
j_call: TRBJ1-3
v_call: TRBV19
cdr3_length: 16
clone_size: .
d_call: .

cdr3_nt: TGTGCCAGCAGAAGGACAGGGGACAATGAGCAGTTCTTC
cdr3_aa: CASRRTGDNEQFF
j_call: TRBJ2-1
v_call: TRBV27
cdr3_length: 13
clone_size: .
d_call: TRBD1

cdr3_nt: TGTGCCACCAGCAGAGAACCGGAGGACAATGAGCAGTTCTTC
cdr3_aa: CATSREPEDNEQFF
j_call: TRBJ2-1
v_call: TRBV15
cdr3_length: 14
clone_size: .
d_call: .

cdr3_nt: TGTGCCAGCAGCTTGACAGTCCATCAGCCCCAGCATTTT
cdr3_aa: CASSLTVHQPQHF
j_call: TRBJ1-5
v_call: TRBV7-9
cdr3_length: 13
clone_size: .
d_call: .

cdr3_nt: TGTGCCAGCAGCTTGGGGACAGGGGGCCGTGAAAAACTGTTTTTT
cdr3_aa: CASSLGTGGREKLFF
j_call: TRBJ1-4
v_call: TRBV7-9
cdr3_length: 15
clone_size: .
d_call: TRBD1

cdr3_nt: TGTGCCAGCAGCTTGGGACAGCCCAGCTCTGGGGCCAACGTCCTGACTTTC
cdr3_aa: CASSLGQPSSGANVLTF
j_call: TRBJ2-6
v_call: TRBV11-3
cdr3_length: 17
clone_size: .
d_call: TRBD1